The 9 T cell receptor beta chains reported below all come from one sample, sequenced in a study of molecular identifiers for immune sequencing clone quantification. TCRdb itself ran the PCR reads through MiXCR, one entry per CDR3 protein. The sample holds under 600,000 distinct CDR3 sequences; about a fifth are singletons and the top ten take 0.84%. Source material: naive CD8+ T cells from blood, with Jurkat cell RNA spiked in. The subset denotes: FACS-sorted CD8+CD4-CCR7+CD45RA+ naive T cells. The receptor set was obtained from a human donor in good health. Some libraries in this study had Jurkat cell RNA spiked in.

There are a few counts of this clonotype. Here the CDR3 DNA reads TGTGCCACCCTCCTCCCCGAGAGCTCCTACGAGCAGTACTTC. The encoded protein is CATLLPESSYEQYF. This chain connects TRBV28 to TRBJ2-7; D gene ambiguous. The CDR3 length is 14 residues. Germline V gives CDR1 MDHEN, CDR2 SYDVKM. Trimming removed 10 bases at V and 0 bases at J, with 16 bases between.

The rearrangement uses TRBV21-1 and TRBJ2-3. TRBV21-1 is listed as a pseudogene. The CDR3 is 18 amino acids. The CDR3 region is CASSKGKTGLFSTDTQYF. The CDR3 region has the DNA TGTGCCAGCAGCAAAGGGAAGACTGGCCTTTTTAGCACAGATACGCAGTATTTT.

Ten or more counts support this clonotype. The chain combines TRBV6-5 with TRBJ2-2; maybe TRBD1 (6 bases). The ends were cut back, 4 bases at V and 4 bases at J, with 10 bases in the middle. Germline CDR1 reads MNHEY; CDR2 reads SVGAGI. This CDR3 contains 14 residues. For the CDR3, the DNA is TGTGCCAGCAGTTCACAGGGTGGCACCGGGGAGCTGTTTTTT. Translated: CASSSQGGTGELFF.

For this clonotype: A much larger clone lies a single base off, so this may be a read error. The chain uses TRBV6-5 and TRBJ2-7; D not resolved. Germline assignment: CDR1 MNHEY and CDR2 SVGAGI. The CDR3 contains 11 residues. Here the CDR3 DNA reads TGTGCCGGCAGTTTGGGATGGGAGCAGTACTTC. Its protein is CAGSLGWEQYF.

The CDR3 region is CASSQDKRRASYNEQFF. CDR3 nucleotides: TGTGCCAGCAGCCAAGATAAGCGGAGAGCCTCCTACAATGAGCAGTTCTTC. The J gene is TRBJ2-1, the V gene TRBV3-1, with D perhaps matching TRBD2 (5 bases). The CDR3 has 17 residues. Between the trimmed V and J ends, which lost 0 bases and 0 bases, there was a span of 12 bases. Germline V gene sequence: CDR1 LGHDT, CDR2 YNNKEL (reference sequence).

This clonotype was seen many times. The rearrangement uses TRBV4-3 and TRBJ2-7, with 7 nucleotides matching TRBD1. The CDR3 consists of 15 residues. V lost 1 base, J lost 2 bases, and 5 bases stayed unmatched. CDR1 LGHNA and CDR2 YSLEER come from the germline V gene. DNA of the CDR3: TGCGCCAGCAGCCAAGGGGACAGAGGACCCTACGAGCAGTACTTC. It is translated as CASSQGDRGPYEQYF.

Regarding this clonotype: One end of the junction fails to match germline, which may point to a read error. The CDR3 DNA follows: TGTGCCAGCAGTGAGGGGTCGAGGGAAGCTTCCTTT. Translated: CASSEGSREASF. The chain carries TRBV2 and TRBJ1-1; D ambiguous. The V gene's germline CDR1 is SNHLY and CDR2 FYNNEI. CDR3 length: 12 residues.

Concerning this clonotype: This may be a read error, as it is one base from a much larger clone. V is TRBV6-5 and J is TRBJ1-2; D gene unclear. This CDR3 is 13 amino acids long. Germline lookup yields CDR1 MNHEY and CDR2 SVGAGI. V was trimmed by 0 bases and J by 3 bases, leaving 5 bases between them. CDR3 protein: CASSYSGDYGYTF. The CDR3 nucleotides are TGTGCCAGCAGTTACTCTGGCGACTATGGCTACACCTTC.

There are many counts of this clonotype. The chain carries TRBV20-1 and TRBJ2-7; D might be TRBD1 (6 bases). The CDR3 is made up of 10 amino acids. Germline V CDR1 and CDR2: DFQATT, SNEGSKA (reference sequence). V lost 2 bases and J 7 bases, leaving 6 bases between the germline ends. In nucleotides, the CDR3 is TGCAGTGCTAGACAGGGGGAGCAGTACTTC. It is translated as CSARQGEQYF.